The source of this T cell receptor (beta chain) is a study of beta chain features in type 1 diabetes. At the level of the study: The study examined 107,917,701 sorted cells across all samples. Whole-study results and caveats: A moderate, significant TCRB CDR3 shortening appeared in type 1 diabetes across four CD4+ subsets.

The CDR3 is 14 amino acids. Trimming removed 7 bases from V and 3 bases from J, with 16 bases in between. CDR1 MNHNY and CDR2 SVGAGI come from the germline V gene (reference sequence). Isolated RNA was reverse transcribed in full, so expressed TCRB transcripts were sequenced. Some 3.8 million reads, on average, came from each naive, central memory and regulatory T cell sample. The method was immunoSEQ multiplex PCR; TCRdb's version includes in-frame clones alone and lacks a portion of them. The data show about 15,000 clones, with 55% to 75% seen just once and approximately 2.7% held by the top ten. As for this clone: Its antigen remains unknown.

This TCR was recovered from a man aged 25-45 years with type 1 diabetes. The rearrangement links TRBV6-6 to TRBJ2-7, with a tentative D call TRBD2 (5 bases). The sequenced sample consisted of Tregs from blood. CDR3 coding DNA: TGTGCCAGCACTAACGAGGGTGGACGCTACGAGCAGTACTTC. It translates to CASTNEGGRYEQYF.